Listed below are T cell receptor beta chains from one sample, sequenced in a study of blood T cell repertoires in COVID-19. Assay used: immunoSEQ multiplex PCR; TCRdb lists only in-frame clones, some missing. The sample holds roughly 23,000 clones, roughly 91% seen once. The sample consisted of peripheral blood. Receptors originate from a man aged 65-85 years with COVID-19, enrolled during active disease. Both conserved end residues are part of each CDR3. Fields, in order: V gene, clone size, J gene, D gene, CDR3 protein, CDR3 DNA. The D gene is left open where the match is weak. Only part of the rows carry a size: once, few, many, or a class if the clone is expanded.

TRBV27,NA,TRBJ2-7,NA,CASSYRQTYEQYF,TGTGCCAGCAGTTACCGACAGACGTACGAGCAGTACTTC
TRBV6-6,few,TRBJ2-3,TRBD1,CASGSGQGAHTQYF,TGTGCCAGCGGCTCCGGACAGGGGGCGCATACGCAGTATTTT
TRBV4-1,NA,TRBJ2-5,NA,CASIDIPAGETQYF,TGCGCCAGCATAGACATACCGGCGGGCGAGACCCAGTACTTC
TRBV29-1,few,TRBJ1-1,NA,CSVGGGENTEAFF,TGCAGCGTTGGAGGGGGAGAGAACACTGAAGCTTTCTTT
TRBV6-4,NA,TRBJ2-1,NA,CASSDKASNQFF,TGTGCCAGCAGTGACAAGGCTAGCAATCAGTTCTTC
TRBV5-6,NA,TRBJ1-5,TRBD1,CASSLGTGSYQPQHF,TGTGCCAGCAGCTTGGGGACAGGGAGTTACCAGCCCCAGCATTTT
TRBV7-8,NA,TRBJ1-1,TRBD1,CASSPGGTEAFF,TGTGCCAGCAGCCCAGGGGGCACTGAAGCTTTCTTT
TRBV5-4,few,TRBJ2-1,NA,CASRKTNNEQFF,TGTGCCAGCAGGAAGACAAACAATGAGCAGTTCTTC
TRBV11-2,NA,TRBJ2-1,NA,CASSFYGRGKDEQFF,TGTGCCAGCAGCTTCTACGGCCGGGGGAAGGATGAGCAGTTCTTC
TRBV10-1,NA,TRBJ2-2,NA,CASSESGSSRELFF,TGCGCCAGCAGTGAGTCAGGTTCTAGCAGGGAGCTGTTTTTT
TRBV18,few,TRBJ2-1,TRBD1,CASSPGQGENEQFF,TGTGCCAGCTCACCGGGACAGGGCGAGAATGAGCAGTTCTTC